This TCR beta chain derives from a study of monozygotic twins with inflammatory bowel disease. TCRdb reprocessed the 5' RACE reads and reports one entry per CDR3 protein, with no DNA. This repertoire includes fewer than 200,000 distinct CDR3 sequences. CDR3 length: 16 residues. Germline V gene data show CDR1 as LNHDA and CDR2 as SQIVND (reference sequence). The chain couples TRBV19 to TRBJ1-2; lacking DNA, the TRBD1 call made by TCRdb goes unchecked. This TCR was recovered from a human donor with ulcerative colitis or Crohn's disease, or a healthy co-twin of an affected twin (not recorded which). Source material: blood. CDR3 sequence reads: CASSTVGTGNFYGYTF.